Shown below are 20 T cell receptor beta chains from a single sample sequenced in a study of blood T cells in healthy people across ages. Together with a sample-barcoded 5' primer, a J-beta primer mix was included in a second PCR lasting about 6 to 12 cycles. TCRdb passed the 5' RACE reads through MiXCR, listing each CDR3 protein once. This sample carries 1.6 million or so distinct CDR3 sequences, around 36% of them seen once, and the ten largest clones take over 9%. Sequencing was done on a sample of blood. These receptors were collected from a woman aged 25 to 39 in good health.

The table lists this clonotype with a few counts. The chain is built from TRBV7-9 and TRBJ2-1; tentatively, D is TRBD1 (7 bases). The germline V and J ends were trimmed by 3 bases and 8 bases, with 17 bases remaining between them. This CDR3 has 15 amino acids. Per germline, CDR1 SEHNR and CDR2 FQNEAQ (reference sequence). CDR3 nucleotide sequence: TGTGCCAGCAGCTTCAGCAGGGGGGCGGTCGATGAGCAGTTCTTC. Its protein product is CASSFSRGAVDEQFF.

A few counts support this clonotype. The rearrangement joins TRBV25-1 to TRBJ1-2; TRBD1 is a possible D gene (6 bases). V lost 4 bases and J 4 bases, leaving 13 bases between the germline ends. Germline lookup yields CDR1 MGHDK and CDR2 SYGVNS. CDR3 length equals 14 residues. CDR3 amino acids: CASSGKTGFYGYTF. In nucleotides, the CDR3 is TGTGCCAGCAGTGGGAAGACAGGCTTCTATGGCTACACCTTC.

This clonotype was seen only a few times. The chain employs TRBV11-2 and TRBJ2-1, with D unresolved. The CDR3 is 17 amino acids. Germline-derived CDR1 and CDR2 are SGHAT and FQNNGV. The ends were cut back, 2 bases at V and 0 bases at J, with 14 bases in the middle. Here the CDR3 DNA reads TGTGCCAGCAGCTTATATTCTGGGCAGAGCTCCTACAATGAGCAGTTCTTC. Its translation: CASSLYSGQSSYNEQFF.

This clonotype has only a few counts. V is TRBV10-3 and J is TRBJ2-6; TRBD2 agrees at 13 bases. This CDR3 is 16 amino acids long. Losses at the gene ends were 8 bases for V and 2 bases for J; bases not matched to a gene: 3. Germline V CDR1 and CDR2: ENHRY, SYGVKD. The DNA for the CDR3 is TGTGCCATCGGACTAGCGGGAGCAACTGGGGCCAACGTCCTGACTTTC. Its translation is CAIGLAGATGANVLTF.

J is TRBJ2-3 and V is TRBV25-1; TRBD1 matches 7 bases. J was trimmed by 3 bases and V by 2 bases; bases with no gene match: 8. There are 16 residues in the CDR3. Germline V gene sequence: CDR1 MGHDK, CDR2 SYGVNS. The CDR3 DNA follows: TGTGCCAGCAGTGAAGGTGGCAGGGGGAAGACAGATACGCAGTATTTT. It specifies CASSEGGRGKTDTQYF.

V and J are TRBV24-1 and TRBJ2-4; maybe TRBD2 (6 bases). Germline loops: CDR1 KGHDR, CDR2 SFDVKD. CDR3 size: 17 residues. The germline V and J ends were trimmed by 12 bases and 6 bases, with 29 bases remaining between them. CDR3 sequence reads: CAVRKESPGAASNIQYF. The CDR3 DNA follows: TGTGCCGTCCGCAAGGAGTCACCGGGAGCGGCTTCAAACATTCAGTACTTC.

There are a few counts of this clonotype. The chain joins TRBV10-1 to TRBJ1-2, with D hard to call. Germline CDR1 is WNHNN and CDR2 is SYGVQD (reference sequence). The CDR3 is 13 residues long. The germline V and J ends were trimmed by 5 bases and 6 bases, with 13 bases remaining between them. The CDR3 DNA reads TGCGCCAGCAGTTCTGGACTTTCGAATGGCTACACCTTC. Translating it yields CASSSGLSNGYTF.

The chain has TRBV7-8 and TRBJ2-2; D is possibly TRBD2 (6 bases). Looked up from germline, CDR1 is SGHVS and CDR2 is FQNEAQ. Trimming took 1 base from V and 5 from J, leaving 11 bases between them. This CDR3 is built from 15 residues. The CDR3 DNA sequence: TGTGCCAGCAGCTTAGGTCCCCGGGGGACCGGGGAGCTGTTTTTT. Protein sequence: CASSLGPRGTGELFF. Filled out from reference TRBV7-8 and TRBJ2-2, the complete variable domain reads GAGVSQSPRYKVAKRGQDVALRCDPISGHVSLFWYQQALGQGPEFLTYFQNEAQLDKSGLPSDRFFAERPEGSVSTLKIQRTQQEDSAVYLCASSLGPRGTGELFFGEGSRLTVL.

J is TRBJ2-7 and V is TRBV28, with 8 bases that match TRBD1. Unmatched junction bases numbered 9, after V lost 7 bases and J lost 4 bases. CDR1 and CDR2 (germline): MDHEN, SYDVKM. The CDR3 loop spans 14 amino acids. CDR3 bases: TGTGCCAGCAACACACCGGGACAGGCTTACGAGCAGTACTTC. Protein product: CASNTPGQAYEQYF.

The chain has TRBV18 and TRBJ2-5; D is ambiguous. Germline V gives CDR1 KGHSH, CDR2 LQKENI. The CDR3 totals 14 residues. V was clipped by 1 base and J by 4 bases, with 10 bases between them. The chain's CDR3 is CASSPLSRSETQYF. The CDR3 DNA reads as TGTGCCAGCTCACCACTGAGCAGGTCAGAGACCCAGTACTTC.

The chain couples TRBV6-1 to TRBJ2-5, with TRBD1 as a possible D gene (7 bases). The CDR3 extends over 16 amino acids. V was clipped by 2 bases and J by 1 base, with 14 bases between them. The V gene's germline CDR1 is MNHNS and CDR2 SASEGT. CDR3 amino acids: CASSEWRGQTQETQYF. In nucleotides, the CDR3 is TGTGCCAGCAGTGAATGGAGGGGACAGACCCAAGAGACCCAGTACTTC.

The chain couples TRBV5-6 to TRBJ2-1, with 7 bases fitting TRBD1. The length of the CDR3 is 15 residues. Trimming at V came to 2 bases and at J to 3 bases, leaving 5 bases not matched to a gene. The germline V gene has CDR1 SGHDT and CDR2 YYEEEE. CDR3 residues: CASSFGTANYNEQFF. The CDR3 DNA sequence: TGTGCCAGCAGCTTCGGGACAGCTAACTACAATGAGCAGTTCTTC.

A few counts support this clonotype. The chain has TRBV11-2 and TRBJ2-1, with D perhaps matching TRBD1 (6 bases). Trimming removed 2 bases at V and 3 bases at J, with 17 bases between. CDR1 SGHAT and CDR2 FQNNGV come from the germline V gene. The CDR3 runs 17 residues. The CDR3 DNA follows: TGTGCCAGCAGCTTAAATTCCGGGACACTACTCTACAATGAGCAGTTCTTC. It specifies CASSLNSGTLLYNEQFF.

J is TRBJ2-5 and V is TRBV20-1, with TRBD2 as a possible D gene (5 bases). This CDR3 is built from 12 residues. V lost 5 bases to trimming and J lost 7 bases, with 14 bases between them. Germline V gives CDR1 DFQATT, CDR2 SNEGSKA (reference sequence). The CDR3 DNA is TGCAGTGCTTCCCCGCGGGCCGGGACCCAGTACTTC. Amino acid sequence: CSASPRAGTQYF.

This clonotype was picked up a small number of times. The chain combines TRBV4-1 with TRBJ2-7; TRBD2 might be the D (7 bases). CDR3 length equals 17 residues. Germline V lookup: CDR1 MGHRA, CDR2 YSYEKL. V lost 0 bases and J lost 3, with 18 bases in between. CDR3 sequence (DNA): TGCGCCAGCAGCCAAGATCCGGCTAGCGGAGGGGGCTACGAGCAGTACTTC. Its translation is CASSQDPASGGGYEQYF.

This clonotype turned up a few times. The CDR3 nucleotides are TGTGCCAGCAGCCGACAGGAGGCCGGCAATTCACCCCTCCACTTT. Translating it yields CASSRQEAGNSPLHF. The rearrangement joins TRBV3-1 to TRBJ1-6, with D possibly matching TRBD1 (6 bases). The germline V gene encodes CDR1 LGHDT and CDR2 YNNKEL (reference sequence). The CDR3 has 15 amino acids. Trimming pared 4 bases from V and 7 bases from J, leaving 14 bases between.

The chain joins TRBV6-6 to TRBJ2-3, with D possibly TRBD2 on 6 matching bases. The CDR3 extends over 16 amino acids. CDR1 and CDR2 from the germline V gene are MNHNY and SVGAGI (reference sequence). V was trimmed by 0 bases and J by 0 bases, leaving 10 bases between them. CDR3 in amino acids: CASSYSGGSSTDTQYF. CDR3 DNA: TGTGCCAGCAGTTACTCGGGGGGATCTAGCACAGATACGCAGTATTTT.

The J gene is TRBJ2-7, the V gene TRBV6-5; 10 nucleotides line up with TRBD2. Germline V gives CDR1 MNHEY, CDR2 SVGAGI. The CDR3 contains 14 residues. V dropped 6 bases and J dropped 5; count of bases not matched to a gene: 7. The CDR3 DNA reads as TGTGCCAGCAGCACGGGACTAGCGATCGACGAGCAGTACTTC. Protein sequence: CASSTGLAIDEQYF.

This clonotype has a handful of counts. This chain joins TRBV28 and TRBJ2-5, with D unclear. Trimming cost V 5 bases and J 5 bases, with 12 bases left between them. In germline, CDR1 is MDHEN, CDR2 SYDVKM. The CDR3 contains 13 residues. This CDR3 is CASSHFPRETQYF. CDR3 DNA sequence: TGTGCCAGCAGTCATTTCCCGAGGGAGACCCAGTACTTC. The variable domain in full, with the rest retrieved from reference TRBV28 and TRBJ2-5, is DVKVTQSSRYLVKRTGEKVFLECVQDMDHENMFWYRQDPGLGLRLIYFSYDVKMKEKGDIPEGYSVSREKKERFSLILESASTNQTSMYLCASSHFPRETQYFGPGTRLLVL.

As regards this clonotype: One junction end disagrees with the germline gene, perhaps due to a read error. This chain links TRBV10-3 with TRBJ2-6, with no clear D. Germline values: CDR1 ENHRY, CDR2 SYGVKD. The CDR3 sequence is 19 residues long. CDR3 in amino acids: CATSELLGKEYSGANVLTF. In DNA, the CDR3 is TGTGCCACCAGTGAGTTGTTAGGAAAAGAATACTCTGGGGCCAACGTCCTGACTTTC.